This T cell receptor beta chain was sequenced for a study of cytomegalovirus exposure and HLA in healthy donors. Germline V gene sequence: CDR1 SEHNR, CDR2 FQNEAQ (reference sequence). The length of the CDR3 is 18 residues. Unmatched junction bases numbered 14, after V lost 5 bases and J lost 2 bases. This clone was seen more than once but under ten times. Primers: 60 Vbeta forward and 13 Jbeta reverse. How the authors handled the data: Later work found 74 million or so unique TCR beta chains, with approximately 12 million shared. Repertoires were generated with immunoSEQ multiplex PCR, while TCRdb's copy carries only in-frame clones and drops some. V, J and clone size reflect that table, while D and trimming were determined from the DNA. In the table there are around 120,000 clones, 65% of which are singletons.

The sequence came from a man aged 25-45 years in good health and CMV-seropositive. The sample taken for sequencing was PBMCs. V usage is TRBV7-9 and J usage is TRBJ2-3, with 9 bases aligning to TRBD2. The CDR3 DNA reads as TGTGCCAGCAGCCCTTCGGTTAGCGGGGGAGGACCCACAGATACGCAGTATTTT. This translates into CASSPSVSGGGPTDTQYF.